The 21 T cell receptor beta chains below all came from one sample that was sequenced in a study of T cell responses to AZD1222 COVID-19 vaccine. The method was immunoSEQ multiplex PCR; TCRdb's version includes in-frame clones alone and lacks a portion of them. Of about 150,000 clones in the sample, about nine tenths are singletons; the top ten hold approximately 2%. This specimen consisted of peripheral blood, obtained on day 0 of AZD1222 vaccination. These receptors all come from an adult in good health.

The CDR3 protein is CATSRDGGGLFGQPQHF. The CDR3 nucleotides are TGTGCCACCAGCAGAGATGGTGGAGGGCTTTTTGGTCAGCCCCAGCATTTT. J is TRBJ1-5 and V is TRBV15, with no clear D. V shed 0 bases and J shed 6 bases, with 18 bases lying between them. Germline CDR1 LNHNV, CDR2 YYDKDF (reference sequence). The CDR3 is 17 amino acids.

CDR3 loop: CASSTTGGSRQYF. The CDR3 DNA is TGTGCCAGTAGTACAACGGGGGGGTCGCGGCAGTACTTC. This sequence joins TRBV19 and TRBJ2-7; 8 positions match TRBD2. Germline V lookup: CDR1 LNHDA, CDR2 SQIVND (reference sequence). Trimming took 4 bases from V and 9 from J; bases not matched to a gene: 8. The CDR3 is made up of 13 amino acids.

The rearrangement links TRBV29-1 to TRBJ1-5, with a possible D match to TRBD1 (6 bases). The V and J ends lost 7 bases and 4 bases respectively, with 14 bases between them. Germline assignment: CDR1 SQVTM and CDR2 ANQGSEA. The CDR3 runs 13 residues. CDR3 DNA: TGCAGCGGGTCAAGGGGGTTAAATCAGCCCCAGCATTTT. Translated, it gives CSGSRGLNQPQHF.

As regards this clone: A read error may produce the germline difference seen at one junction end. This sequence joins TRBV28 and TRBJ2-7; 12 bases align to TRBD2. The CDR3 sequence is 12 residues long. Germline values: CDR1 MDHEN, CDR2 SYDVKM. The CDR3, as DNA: TGTGCCAGCAGTTTAGGGACTAGCGGGTCTGCCTTC. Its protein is CASSLGTSGSAF.

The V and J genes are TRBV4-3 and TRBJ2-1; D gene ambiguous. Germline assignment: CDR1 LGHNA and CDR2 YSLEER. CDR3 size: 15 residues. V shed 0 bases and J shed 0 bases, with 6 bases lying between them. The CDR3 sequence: CASSQEYSSYNEQFF. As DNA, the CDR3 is TGCGCCAGCAGCCAAGAGTACAGCTCCTACAATGAGCAGTTCTTC.

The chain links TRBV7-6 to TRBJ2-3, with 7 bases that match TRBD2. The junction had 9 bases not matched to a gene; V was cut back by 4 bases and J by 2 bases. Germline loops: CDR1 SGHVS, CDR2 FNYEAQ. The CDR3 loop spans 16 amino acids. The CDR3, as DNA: TGTGCCAGCAGCTCACTCGCAGCGGGAAACACAGATACGCAGTATTTT. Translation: CASSSLAAGNTDTQYF.

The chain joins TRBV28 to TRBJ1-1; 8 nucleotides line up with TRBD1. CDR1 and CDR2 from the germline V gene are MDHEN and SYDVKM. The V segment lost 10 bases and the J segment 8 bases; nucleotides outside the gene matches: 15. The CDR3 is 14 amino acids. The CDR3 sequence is CATMGAGGILEAFF. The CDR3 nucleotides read TGTGCCACCATGGGGGCAGGGGGCATTTTGGAAGCTTTCTTT. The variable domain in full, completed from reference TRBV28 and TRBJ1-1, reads DVKVTQSSRYLVKRTGEKVFLECVQDMDHENMFWYRQDPGLGLRLIYFSYDVKMKEKGDIPEGYSVSREKKERFSLILESASTNQTSMYLCATMGAGGILEAFFGQGTRLTVV.

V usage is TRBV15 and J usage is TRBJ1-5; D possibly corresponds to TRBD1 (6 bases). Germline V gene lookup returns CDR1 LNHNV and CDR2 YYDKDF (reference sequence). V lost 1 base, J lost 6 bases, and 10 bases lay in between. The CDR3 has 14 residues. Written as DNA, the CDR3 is TGTGCCACCAGCAGAGCAGGGGTAAGTCAGCCCCAGCATTTT. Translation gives CATSRAGVSQPQHF.

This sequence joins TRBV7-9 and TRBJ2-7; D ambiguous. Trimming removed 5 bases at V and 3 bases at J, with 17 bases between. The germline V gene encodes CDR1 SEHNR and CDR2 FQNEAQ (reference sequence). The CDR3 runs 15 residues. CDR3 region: CASSLVDGPVYEQYF. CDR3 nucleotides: TGTGCCAGCAGCCTGGTGGACGGGCCTGTCTACGAGCAGTACTTC.

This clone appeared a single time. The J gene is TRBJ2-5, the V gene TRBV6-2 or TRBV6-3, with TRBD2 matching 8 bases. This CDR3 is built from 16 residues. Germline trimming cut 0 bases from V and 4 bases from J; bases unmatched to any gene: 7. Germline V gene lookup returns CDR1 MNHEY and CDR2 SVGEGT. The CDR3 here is CASSYSQPTSAETQYF. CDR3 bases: TGTGCCAGCAGTTACTCGCAGCCGACTAGCGCAGAGACCCAGTACTTC.

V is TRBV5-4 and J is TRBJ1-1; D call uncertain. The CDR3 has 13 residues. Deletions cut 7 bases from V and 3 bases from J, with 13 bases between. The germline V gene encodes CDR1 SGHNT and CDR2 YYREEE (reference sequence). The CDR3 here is CASGVESYTEAFF. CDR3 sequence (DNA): TGTGCCAGCGGGGTTGAGAGCTACACTGAAGCTTTCTTT.

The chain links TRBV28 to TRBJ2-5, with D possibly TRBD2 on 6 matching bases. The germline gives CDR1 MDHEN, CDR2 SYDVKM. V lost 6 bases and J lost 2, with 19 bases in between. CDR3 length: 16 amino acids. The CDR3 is CASRKGGLAQQETQYF. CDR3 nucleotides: TGTGCCAGCAGAAAGGGAGGACTGGCCCAACAAGAGACCCAGTACTTC.

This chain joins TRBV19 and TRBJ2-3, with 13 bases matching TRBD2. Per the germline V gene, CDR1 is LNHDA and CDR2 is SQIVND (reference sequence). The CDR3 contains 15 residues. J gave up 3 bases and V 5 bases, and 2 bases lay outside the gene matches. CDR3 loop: CASSPLAGGTDTQYF. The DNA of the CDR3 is TGTGCCAGTAGTCCACTAGCGGGAGGGACAGATACGCAGTATTTT.

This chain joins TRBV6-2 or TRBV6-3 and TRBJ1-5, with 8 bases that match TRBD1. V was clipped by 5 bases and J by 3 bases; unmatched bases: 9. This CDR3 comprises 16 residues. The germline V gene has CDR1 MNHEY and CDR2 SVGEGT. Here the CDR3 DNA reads TGTGCCAGCAGTAACAGGGGGGACCCCTACAATCAGCCCCAGCATTTT. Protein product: CASSNRGDPYNQPQHF.

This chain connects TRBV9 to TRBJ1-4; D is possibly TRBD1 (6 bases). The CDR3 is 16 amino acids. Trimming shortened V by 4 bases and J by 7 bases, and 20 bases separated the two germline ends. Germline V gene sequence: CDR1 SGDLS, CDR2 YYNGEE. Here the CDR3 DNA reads TGTGCCAGCAGCACCCAGGGAGGGGGTTCTTTTGAAAAACTGTTTTTT. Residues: CASSTQGGGSFEKLFF.

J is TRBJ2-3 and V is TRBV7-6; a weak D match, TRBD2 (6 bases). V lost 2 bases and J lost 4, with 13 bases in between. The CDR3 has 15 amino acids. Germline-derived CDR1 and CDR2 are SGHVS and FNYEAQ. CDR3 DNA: TGTGCCAGCAGCTTAATCACGGAGGGAGCAGATACGCAGTATTTT. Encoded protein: CASSLITEGADTQYF.

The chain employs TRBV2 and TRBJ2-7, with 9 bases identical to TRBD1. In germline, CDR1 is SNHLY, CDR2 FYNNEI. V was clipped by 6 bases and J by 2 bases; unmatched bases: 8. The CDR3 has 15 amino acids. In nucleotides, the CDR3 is TGTGCCAGCAGCCAAATACAGGGGGCGACCTACGAGCAGTACTTC. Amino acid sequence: CASSQIQGATYEQYF. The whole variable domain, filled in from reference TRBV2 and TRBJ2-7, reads EPEVTQTPSHQVTQMGQEVILRCVPISNHLYFYWYRQILGQKVEFLVSFYNNEISEKSEIFDDQFSVERPDGSNFTLKIRSTKLEDSAMYFCASSQIQGATYEQYFGPGTRLTVT.

CDR3 sequence (DNA): TGCGCCAGCAGCCAAGATCTGGGGGTGAACACTGAAGCTTTCTTT. The encoded protein is CASSQDLGVNTEAFF. The chain employs TRBV4-3 and TRBJ1-1; weak D call: TRBD1 (5 bases). Germline V lookup: CDR1 LGHNA, CDR2 YSLEER. The CDR3 sequence is 15 residues long. With 0 bases removed from V and 0 bases from J, the gap between germline ends came to 8 bases.

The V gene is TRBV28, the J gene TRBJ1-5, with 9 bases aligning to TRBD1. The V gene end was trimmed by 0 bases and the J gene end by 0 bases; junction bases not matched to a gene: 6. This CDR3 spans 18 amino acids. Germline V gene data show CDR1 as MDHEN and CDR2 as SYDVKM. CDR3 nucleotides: TGTGCCAGCAGTTTATGGGGGACAGGGTTTTATAGCAATCAGCCCCAGCATTTT. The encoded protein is CASSLWGTGFYSNQPQHF.

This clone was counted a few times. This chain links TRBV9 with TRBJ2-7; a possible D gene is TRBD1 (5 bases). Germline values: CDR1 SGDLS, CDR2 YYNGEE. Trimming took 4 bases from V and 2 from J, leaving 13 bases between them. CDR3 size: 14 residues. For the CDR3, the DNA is TGTGCCAGCAGCCCGAGGACAAACCCCTACGAGCAGTACTTC. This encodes CASSPRTNPYEQYF.

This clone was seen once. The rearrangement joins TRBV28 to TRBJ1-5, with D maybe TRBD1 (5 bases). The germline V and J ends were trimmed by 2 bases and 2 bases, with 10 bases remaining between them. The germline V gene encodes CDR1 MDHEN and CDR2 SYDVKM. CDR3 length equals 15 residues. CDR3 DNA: TGTGCCAGCAGTTTAAGGGGATTTGGCAATCAGCCCCAGCATTTT. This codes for CASSLRGFGNQPQHF.